These 8 T cell receptor beta chains share one sample of origin, sequenced in a study of T cell responses to AZD1222 COVID-19 vaccine. Assay used: immunoSEQ multiplex PCR; TCRdb lists only in-frame clones, some missing. The sample lists under 70,000 clones, approximately 80% occurring once. This specimen consisted of peripheral blood, obtained on day 0 of AZD1222 vaccination. All receptors come from an adult in good health.

The chain carries TRBV5-1 and TRBJ2-2; D is perhaps TRBD2 (6 bases). CDR3 length: 16 amino acids. Germline values: CDR1 SGHRS, CDR2 YFSETQ. Trimming removed 3 bases from V and 0 bases from J, with 12 bases in between. CDR3 residues: CASSSGAGSNTGELFF. The DNA of the CDR3 is TGCGCCAGCAGCTCCGGTGCGGGGTCGAACACCGGGGAGCTGTTTTTT.

The gene calls are TRBV12-3 or TRBV12-4 and TRBJ1-4, with unresolved D. This CDR3 has 13 amino acids. Trimming removed 2 bases at V and 11 bases at J, with 12 bases between. The CDR3 here is CASSLPPGWKLFF. In DNA, the CDR3 is TGTGCCAGCAGTTTACCCCCAGGTTGGAAACTGTTTTTT.

Only a few counts were recorded for this clone. The chain couples TRBV18 to TRBJ2-2; 10 bases are a match to TRBD2. CDR3 length: 16 amino acids. Per germline, CDR1 KGHSH and CDR2 LQKENI. V was clipped by 3 bases and J by 2 bases; unmatched bases: 3. CDR3 in amino acids: CASSPSSGGNTGELFF. CDR3 DNA: TGTGCCAGCTCACCCTCTAGCGGGGGAAACACCGGGGAGCTGTTTTTT.

This clone has only one observation. This chain connects TRBV18 to TRBJ1-1, with 10 nucleotides matching TRBD1. Unmatched junction bases numbered 4, after V lost 3 bases and J lost 3 bases. The V gene's germline CDR1 is KGHSH and CDR2 LQKENI. This CDR3 has 15 residues. This CDR3 reads CASSPLGQGYTEAFF. For the CDR3, the DNA is TGTGCCAGCTCACCCTTGGGACAGGGGTACACTGAAGCTTTCTTT.

The chain recombines TRBV28 with TRBJ1-1, with D possibly matching TRBD1 (5 bases). This CDR3 spans 13 amino acids. CDR1 and CDR2 from the germline V gene are MDHEN and SYDVKM. V gave up 6 bases and J gave up 3 bases, with 11 bases separating them. CDR3 sequence (DNA): TGTGCCAGCAGGGAGCAGGGCTACACTGAAGCTTTCTTT. The encoded protein is CASREQGYTEAFF.

The V gene is TRBV4-3, the J gene TRBJ1-6; perhaps TRBD1 as D (5 bases). V was pared by 2 bases and J by 8 bases, with 13 bases between. The CDR3 covers 15 residues. From germline, CDR1 is LGHNA and CDR2 YSLEER. The CDR3 bases are TGCGCCAGCAGCCAATCATCGCAGGGTGATTCACCCCTCCACTTT. Translated: CASSQSSQGDSPLHF.

The chain combines TRBV19 with TRBJ1-2; TRBD1 aligns across 7 bases. Losses at the gene ends were 2 bases for V and 0 bases for J; bases not matched to a gene: 6. CDR1 is LNHDA, CDR2 SQIVND, per germline (reference sequence). CDR3 length: 16 amino acids. The CDR3 DNA sequence: TGTGCCAGTAGTATACAGGGACAGCTAGCTAACTATGGCTACACCTTC. Translating it yields CASSIQGQLANYGYTF.

Only one count was recorded for this clone. The rearrangement uses TRBV7-9 and TRBJ1-2; D not resolved. The CDR3 contains 14 residues. Trimming cost V 5 bases and J 6 bases, with 16 bases left between them. Germline loops: CDR1 SEHNR, CDR2 FQNEAQ (reference sequence). This CDR3 reads CASSRDLVLNGYTF. The CDR3 nucleotides are TGTGCCAGCAGCCGGGATCTGGTTTTAAATGGCTACACCTTC.